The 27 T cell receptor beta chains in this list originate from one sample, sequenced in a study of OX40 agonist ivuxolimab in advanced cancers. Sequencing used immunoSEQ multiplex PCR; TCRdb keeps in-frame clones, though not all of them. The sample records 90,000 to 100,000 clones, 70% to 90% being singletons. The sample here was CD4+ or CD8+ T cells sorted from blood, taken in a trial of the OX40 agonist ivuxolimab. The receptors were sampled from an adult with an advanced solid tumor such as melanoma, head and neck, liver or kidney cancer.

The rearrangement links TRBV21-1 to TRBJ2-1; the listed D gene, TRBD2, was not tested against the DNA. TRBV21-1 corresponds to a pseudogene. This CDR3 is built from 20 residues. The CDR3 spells CASSHMPAGPQLMPYNEQFF. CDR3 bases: TGTGCCAGCAGTCACATGCCAGCGGGACCCCAGCTAATGCCCTACAATGAGCAGTTCTTC.

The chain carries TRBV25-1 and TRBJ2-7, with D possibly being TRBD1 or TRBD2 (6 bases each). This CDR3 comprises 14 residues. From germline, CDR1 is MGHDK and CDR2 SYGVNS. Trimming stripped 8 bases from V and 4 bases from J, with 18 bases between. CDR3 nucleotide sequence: TGTGCCAGCGCTTCTCCGGGGGCAGGGTACGAGCAGTACTTC. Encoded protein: CASASPGAGYEQYF.

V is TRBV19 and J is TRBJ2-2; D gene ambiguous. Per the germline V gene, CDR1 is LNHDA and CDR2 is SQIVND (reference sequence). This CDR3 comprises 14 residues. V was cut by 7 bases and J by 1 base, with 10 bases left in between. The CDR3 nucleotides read TGTGCCAGTAAGGATAGGCGGAACACCGGGGAGCTGTTTTTT. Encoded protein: CASKDRRNTGELFF.

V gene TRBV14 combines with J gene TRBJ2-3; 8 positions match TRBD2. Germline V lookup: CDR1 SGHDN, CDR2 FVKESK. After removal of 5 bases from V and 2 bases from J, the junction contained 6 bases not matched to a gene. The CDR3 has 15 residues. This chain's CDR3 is CASSYAGGITDTQYF. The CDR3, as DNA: TGTGCCAGCAGCTACGCGGGGGGTATCACAGATACGCAGTATTTT.

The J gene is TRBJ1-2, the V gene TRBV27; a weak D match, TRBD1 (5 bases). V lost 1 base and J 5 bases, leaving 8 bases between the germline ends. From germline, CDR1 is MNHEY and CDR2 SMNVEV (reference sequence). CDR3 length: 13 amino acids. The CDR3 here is CASSLFGGYGYTF. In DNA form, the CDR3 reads TGTGCCAGCAGTTTATTCGGGGGATATGGCTACACCTTC.

The CDR3 loop is CASTPRGGENEKLFF. In nucleotides, the CDR3 is TGTGCCAGCACCCCACGCGGAGGGGAAAATGAAAAACTGTTTTTT. The chain uses TRBV2 and TRBJ1-4; D perhaps matches TRBD1 (5 bases). There are 15 residues in the CDR3. Germline loops: CDR1 SNHLY, CDR2 FYNNEI. V was trimmed by 7 bases and J by 5 bases, leaving 17 bases between them. Using reference TRBV2 and TRBJ1-4 for the parts outside the CDR3, the full variable domain is EPEVTQTPSHQVTQMGQEVILRCVPISNHLYFYWYRQILGQKVEFLVSFYNNEISEKSEIFDDQFSVERPDGSNFTLKIRSTKLEDSAMYFCASTPRGGENEKLFFGSGTQLSVL.

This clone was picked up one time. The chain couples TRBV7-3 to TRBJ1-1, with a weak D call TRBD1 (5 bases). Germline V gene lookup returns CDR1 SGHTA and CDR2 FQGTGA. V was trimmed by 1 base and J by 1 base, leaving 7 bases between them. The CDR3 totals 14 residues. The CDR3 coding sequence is TGTGCCAGCAGCTTAAATGGGGGGAACACTGAAGCTTTCTTT. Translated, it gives CASSLNGGNTEAFF.

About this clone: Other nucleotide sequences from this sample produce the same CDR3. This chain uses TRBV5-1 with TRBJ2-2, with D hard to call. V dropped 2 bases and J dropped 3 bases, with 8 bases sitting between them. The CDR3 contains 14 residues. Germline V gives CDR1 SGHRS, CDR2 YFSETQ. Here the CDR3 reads CASSFGVYTGELFF. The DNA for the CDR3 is TGCGCCAGCAGCTTCGGAGTGTACACCGGGGAGCTGTTTTTT. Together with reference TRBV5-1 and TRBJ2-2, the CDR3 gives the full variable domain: KAGVTQTPRYLIKTRGQQVTLSCSPISGHRSVSWYQQTPGQGLQFLFEYFSETQRNKGNFPGRFSGRQFSNSRSEMNVSTLELGDSALYLCASSFGVYTGELFFGEGSRLTVL.

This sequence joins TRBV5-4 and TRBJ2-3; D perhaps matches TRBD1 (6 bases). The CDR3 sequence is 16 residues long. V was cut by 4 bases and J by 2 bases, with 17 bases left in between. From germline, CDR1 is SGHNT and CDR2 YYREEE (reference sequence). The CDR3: CASSPGLGGTTDTQYF. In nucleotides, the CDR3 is TGTGCCAGCAGCCCCGGGTTAGGGGGAACCACAGATACGCAGTATTTT.

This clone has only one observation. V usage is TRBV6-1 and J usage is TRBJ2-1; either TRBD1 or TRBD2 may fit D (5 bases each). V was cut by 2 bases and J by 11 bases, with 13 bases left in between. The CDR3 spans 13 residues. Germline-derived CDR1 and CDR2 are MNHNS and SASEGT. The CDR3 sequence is CASSEPSGTKQFF. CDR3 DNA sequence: TGTGCCAGCAGTGAACCGTCCGGGACGAAGCAGTTCTTC.

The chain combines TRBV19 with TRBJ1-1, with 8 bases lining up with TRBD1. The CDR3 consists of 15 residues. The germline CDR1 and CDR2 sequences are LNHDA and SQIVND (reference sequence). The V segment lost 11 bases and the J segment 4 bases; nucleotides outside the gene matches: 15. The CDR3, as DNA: TGTGCCTCACAGGGGGTGTTGGTTGGAGTCACTGAAGCTTTCTTT. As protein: CASQGVLVGVTEAFF.

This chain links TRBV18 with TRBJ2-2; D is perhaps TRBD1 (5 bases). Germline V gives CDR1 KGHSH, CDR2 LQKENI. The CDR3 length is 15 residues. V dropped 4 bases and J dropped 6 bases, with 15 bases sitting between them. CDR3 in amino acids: CASSLLTEFPGELFF. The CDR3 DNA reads TGTGCCAGCTCACTGTTGACAGAATTCCCCGGGGAGCTGTTTTTT.

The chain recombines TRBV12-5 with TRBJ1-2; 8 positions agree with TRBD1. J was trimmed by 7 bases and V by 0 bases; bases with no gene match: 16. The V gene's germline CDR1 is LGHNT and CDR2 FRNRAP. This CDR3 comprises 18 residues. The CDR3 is CASGLVRRGQGAEGGYTF. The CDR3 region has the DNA TGTGCTAGTGGTTTGGTACGAAGGGGGCAGGGGGCGGAGGGTGGCTACACCTTC. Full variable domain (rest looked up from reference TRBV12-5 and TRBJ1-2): DARVTQTPRHKVTEMGQEVTMRCQPILGHNTVFWYRQTMMQGLELLAYFRNRAPLDDSGMPKDRFSAEMPDATLATLKIQPSEPRDSAVYFCASGLVRRGQGAEGGYTFGSGTRLTVV.

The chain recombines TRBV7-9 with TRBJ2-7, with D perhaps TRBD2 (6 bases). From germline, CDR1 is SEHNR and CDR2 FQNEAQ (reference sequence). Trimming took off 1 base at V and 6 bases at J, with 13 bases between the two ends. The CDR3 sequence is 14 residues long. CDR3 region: CASSLVYGGVEQYF. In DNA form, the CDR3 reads TGTGCCAGCAGCTTAGTATACGGAGGGGTCGAGCAGTACTTC.

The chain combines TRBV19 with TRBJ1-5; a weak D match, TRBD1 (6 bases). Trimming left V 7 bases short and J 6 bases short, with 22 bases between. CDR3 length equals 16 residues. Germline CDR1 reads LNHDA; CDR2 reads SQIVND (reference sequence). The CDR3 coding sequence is TGTGCCAGTACCAAGAATCGGGGAGGGGGTGGTCAGCCCCAGCATTTT. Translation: CASTKNRGGGGQPQHF. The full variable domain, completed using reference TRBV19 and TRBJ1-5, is DGGITQSPKYLFRKEGQNVTLSCEQNLNHDAMYWYRQDPGQGLRLIYYSQIVNDFQKGDIAEGYSVSREKKESFPLTVTSAQKNPTAFYLCASTKNRGGGGQPQHFGDGTRLSIL.

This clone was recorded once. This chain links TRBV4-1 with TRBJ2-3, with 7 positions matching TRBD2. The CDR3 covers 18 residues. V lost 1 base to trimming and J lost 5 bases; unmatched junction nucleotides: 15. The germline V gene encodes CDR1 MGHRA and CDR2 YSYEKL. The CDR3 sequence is CASSQGRGLAAGGDTQYF. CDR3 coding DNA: TGCGCCAGCAGCCAAGGTCGCGGGCTAGCGGCCGGGGGAGATACGCAGTATTTT.

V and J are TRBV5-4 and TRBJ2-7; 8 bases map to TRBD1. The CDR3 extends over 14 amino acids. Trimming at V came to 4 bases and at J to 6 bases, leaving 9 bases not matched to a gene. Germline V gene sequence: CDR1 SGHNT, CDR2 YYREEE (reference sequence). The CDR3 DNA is TGTGCCAGCAGCCCCAGACAGGGGACGGCCGAGCAGTACTTC. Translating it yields CASSPRQGTAEQYF.

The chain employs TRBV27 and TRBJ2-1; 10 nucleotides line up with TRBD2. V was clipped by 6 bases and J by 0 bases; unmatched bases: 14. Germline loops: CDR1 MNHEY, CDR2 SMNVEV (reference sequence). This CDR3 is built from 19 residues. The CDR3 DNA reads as TGTGCCAGCAGCCTAGCGGGGGCCCCGACAACGAGCTCCTACAATGAGCAGTTCTTC. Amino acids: CASSLAGAPTTSSYNEQFF.

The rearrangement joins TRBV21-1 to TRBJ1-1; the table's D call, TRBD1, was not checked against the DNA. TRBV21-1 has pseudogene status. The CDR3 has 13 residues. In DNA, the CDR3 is TGTGCCAGCAGCAAAGAGGGGGACAGGGAAGCTTTCTTT. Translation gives CASSKEGDREAFF.

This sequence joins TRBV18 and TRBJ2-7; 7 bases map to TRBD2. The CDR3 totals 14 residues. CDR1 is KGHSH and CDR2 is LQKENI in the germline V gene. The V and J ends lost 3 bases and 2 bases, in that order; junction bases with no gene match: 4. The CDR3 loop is CASSPRRGAYEQYF. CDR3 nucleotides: TGTGCCAGCTCACCCCGCCGGGGGGCCTACGAGCAGTACTTC.

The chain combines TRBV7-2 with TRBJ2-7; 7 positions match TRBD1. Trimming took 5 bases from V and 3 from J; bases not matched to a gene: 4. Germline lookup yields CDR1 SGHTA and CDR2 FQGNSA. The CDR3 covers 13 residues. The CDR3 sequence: CASSPGGNYEQYF. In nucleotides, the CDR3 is TGTGCCAGCAGCCCAGGGGGAAACTACGAGCAGTACTTC.

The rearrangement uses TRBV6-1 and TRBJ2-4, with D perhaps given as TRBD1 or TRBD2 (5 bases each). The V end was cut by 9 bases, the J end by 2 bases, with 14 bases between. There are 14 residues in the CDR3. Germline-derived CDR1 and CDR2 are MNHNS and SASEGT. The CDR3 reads CASRGVGTKNIQYF. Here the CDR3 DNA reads TGTGCCAGTAGGGGAGTAGGGACCAAAAACATTCAGTACTTC.

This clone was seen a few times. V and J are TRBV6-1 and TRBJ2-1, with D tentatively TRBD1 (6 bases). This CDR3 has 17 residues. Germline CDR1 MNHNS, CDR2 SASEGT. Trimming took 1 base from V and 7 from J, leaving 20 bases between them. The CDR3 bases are TGTGCCAGCAGTGAAGGGGTTGGTGTGGGGGCCGGGAATGAGCAGTTCTTC. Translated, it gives CASSEGVGVGAGNEQFF.

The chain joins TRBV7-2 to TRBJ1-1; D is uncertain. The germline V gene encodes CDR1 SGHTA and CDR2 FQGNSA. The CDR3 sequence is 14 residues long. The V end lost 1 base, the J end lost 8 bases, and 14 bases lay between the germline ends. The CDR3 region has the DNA TGTGCCAGCAGCTTAGTCGGGTCCCCGAAAGAAGCTTTCTTT. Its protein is CASSLVGSPKEAFF.

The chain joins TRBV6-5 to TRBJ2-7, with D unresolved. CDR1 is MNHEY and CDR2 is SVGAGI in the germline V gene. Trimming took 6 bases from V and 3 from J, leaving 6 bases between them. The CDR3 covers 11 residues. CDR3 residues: CASRSSYEQYF. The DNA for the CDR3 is TGTGCCAGCAGGTCGAGCTACGAGCAGTACTTC.

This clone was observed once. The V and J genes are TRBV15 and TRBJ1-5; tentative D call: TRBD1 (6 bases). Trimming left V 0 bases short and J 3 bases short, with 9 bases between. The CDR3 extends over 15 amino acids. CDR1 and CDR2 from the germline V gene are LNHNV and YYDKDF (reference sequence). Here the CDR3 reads CATSRDGQINQPQHF. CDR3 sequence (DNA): TGTGCCACCAGCAGAGATGGACAGATCAATCAGCCCCAGCATTTT.

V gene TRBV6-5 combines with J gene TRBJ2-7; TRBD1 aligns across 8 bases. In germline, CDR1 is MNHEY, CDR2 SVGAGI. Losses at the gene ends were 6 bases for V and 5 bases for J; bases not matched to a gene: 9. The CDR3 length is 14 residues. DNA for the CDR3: TGTGCCAGCAGGGCACATTCGACAGGGGACGAGCAGTACTTC. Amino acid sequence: CASRAHSTGDEQYF.